This section outlines one TCR beta chain sequence together with its context. Its specificity is not known. The sample comes from a study of CD8 T cells in Susac syndrome. Findings and caveats of the study: The study's TCR sequencing and HLA analysis covered a relatively small number of individuals, and the study acknowledged this.

From germline, CDR1 is KGHSH and CDR2 LQKENI. The V gene lost 0 bases and the J gene lost 4 bases, with 10 bases spanning the gap. The CDR3 runs 15 residues. Random hexamers served to reverse transcribe roughly 0.5 to 1 ug RNA. An immunoSEQ multiplex PCR generated amplified TCR beta CDR3 products spanning 54 Vbeta and 13 Jbeta. Each CDR3 protein is one row after TCRdb ran MiXCR on the immunoSEQ multiplex PCR reads. The data contain about 80,000 distinct CDR3 sequences, over 75% of them singletons. The multiple sclerosis controls were treatment-naive patients, and their relapsing-remitting disease was stable or active. Negative isolation yielded CD8+ and CD4+ T cells; FACS enriched TEMRA cells.

This receptor was identified in a human donor with multiple sclerosis. The rearrangement links TRBV18 to TRBJ2-1; no clear D. The sequenced material came from CD8+ T cells from PBMCs. CDR3 nucleotide sequence: TGTGCCAGCTCACCACCCACCCTCCTATACAATGAGCAGTTCTTC. It codes for CASSPPTLLYNEQFF.